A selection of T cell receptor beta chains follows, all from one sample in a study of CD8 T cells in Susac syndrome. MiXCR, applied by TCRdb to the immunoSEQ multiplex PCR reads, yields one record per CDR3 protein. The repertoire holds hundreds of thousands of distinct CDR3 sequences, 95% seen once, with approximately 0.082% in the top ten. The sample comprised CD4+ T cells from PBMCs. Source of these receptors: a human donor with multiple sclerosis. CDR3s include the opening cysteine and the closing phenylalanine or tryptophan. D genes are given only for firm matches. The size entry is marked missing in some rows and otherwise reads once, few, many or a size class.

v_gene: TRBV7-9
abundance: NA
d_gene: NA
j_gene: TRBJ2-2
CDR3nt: TGTGCCAGCAGGAAAGGGACCGCGGTGAACACCGGGGAGCTGTTTTTT
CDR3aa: CASRKGTAVNTGELFF

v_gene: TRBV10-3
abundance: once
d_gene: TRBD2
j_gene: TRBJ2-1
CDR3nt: TGTGCAGCCGGGGGGGGCCTCCTCTTC
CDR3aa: CAAGGGLLF

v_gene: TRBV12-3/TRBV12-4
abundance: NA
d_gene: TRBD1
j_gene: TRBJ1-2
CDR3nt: TGTGCCAGCAGTTACAGGGGGCGAGGTGGCTACACCTTC
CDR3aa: CASSYRGRGGYTF

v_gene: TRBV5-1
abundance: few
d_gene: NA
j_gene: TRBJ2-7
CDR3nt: TGCGCCAGCAGCTTGATGGAGGAGCAGTACTTC
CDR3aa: CASSLMEEQYF

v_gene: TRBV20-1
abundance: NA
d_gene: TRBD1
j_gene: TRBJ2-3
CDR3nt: TGCAGTGGGGTGCTCCAGGGGGCGCGTAACACAGATACGCAGTATTTT
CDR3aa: CSGVLQGARNTDTQYF

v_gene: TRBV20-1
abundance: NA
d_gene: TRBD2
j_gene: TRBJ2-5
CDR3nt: TGCAGTGCTAGAGAACTAGCGGGGATAGTACAAGAGACCCAGTACTTC
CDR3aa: CSARELAGIVQETQYF

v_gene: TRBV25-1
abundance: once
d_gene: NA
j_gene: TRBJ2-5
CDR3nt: TGTGCCAGCGTATCTAGCCCCCAAGAGACCCAGTACTTC
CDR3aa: CASVSSPQETQYF

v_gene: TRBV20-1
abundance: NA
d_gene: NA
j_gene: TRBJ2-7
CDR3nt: TGCAGTGCCCATCCAGACCAGAGCTACGAGCAGTACTTC
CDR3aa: CSAHPDQSYEQYF

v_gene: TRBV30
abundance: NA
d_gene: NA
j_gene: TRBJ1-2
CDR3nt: TGTGCCTGGAGTGTTCGAGGTCTGGAGGGCTACACCTTC
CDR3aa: CAWSVRGLEGYTF

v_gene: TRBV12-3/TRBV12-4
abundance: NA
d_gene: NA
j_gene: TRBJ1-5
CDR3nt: TGTGCCAGCAGAATTCAGAGTCAGCCCCAGCATTTT
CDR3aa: CASRIQSQPQHF

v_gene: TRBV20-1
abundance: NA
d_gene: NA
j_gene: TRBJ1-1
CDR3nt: TGCAGTGCCTCCGAGGATCAGAACACTGAAGCTTTCTTT
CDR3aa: CSASEDQNTEAFF

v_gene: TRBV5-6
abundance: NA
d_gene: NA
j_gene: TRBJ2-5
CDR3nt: TGTGCCAGCAGCTTGATTAGCGTAGGGACCCAGTACTTC
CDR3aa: CASSLISVGTQYF

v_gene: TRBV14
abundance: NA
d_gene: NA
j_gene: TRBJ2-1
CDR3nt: TGTGCCAGCAGCCAAGTAGTAGTCTTCTCCTACAATGAGCAGTTCTTC
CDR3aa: CASSQVVVFSYNEQFF

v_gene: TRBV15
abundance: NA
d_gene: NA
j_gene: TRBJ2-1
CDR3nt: TGTGCCACCAGCAGAGACCGGGCGACCGTACCCTTCTTC
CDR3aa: CATSRDRATVPFF

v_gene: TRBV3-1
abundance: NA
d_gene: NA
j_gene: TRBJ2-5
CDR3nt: TGTGCCAGCAGCCATGGGACAAAGAAGTACTTC
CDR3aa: CASSHGTKKYF

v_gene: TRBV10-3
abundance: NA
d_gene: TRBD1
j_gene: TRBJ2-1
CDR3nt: TGTGCCATCAGTGAGACGCGGACAGGGGGACGGGAGCAGTTCTTC
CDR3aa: CAISETRTGGREQFF

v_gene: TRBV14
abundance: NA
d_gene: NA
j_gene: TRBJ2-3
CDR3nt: TGTGCCAGCAGCCTCCGGGATCCCCGCACAGATACGCAGTATTTT
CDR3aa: CASSLRDPRTDTQYF

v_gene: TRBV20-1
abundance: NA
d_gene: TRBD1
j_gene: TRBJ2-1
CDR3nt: TGCAGTGCTAGTAAGGGGGCTCGGTGGAATGAGCAGTTCTTC
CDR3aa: CSASKGARWNEQFF

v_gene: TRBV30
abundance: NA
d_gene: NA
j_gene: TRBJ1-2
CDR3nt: TGTGCCTGGAGTGTACAGGTTTCAAGTGGCGGCTACACCTTC
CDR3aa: CAWSVQVSSGGYTF

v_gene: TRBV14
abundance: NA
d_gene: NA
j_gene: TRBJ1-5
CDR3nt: TGTGCCAGCAGCTCTCTGCGAGGGCCCCAGCATTTT
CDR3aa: CASSSLRGPQHF

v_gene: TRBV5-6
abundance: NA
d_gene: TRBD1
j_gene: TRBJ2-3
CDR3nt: TGTGCCAGCAGCCGACAGGGAACAGATACGCAGTATTTT
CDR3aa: CASSRQGTDTQYF

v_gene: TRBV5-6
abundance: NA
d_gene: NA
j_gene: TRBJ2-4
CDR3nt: TGTGCCAGCAGCTTGTCGGGTGCAAACATTCAGTACTTC
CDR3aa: CASSLSGANIQYF

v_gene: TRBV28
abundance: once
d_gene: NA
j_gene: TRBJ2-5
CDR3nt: TGTGCCAGCAGTCTCCCGGGAACCCAAGAGACCCAGTACTTC
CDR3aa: CASSLPGTQETQYF

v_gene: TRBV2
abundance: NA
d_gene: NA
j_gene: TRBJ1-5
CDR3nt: TGTGCCAGCTCCTCCGGAGTGTATAGCAATCAGCCCCAGCATTTT
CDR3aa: CASSSGVYSNQPQHF

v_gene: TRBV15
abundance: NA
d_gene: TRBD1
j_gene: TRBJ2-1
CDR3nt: TGTGCCACCAGCAGAGGAGGTCAGGACAGGGCCTACAATGAGCAGTTCTTC
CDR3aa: CATSRGGQDRAYNEQFF

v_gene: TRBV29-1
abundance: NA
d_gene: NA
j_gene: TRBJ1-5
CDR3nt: TGCAGCGTTGGCCAAGGGGCTGGCAATCAGCCCCAGCATTTT
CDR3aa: CSVGQGAGNQPQHF

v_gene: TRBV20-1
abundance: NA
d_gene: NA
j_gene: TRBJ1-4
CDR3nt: TGCAGTGCTGGTAGCCTGTACACGGAAAAACTGTTTTTT
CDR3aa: CSAGSLYTEKLFF

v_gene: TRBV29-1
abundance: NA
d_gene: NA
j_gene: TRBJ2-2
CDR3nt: TGCAGCGTGAGCAACACCGGGGAGCTGTTTTTT
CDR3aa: CSVSNTGELFF

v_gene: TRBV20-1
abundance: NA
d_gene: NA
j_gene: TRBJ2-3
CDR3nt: TGCAGTGGAGGGCCAGATACGCAGTATTTT
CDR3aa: CSGGPDTQYF

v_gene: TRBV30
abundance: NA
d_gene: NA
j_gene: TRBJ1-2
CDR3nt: TGTGCCTGGAGTGTGCGCTCTAACTATGGCTACACCTTC
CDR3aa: CAWSVRSNYGYTF

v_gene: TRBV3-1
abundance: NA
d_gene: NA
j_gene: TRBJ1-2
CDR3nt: TGTGCCAGCAGCCAAGGCCCCGACCTACCTTCTGGCTACACCTTC
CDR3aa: CASSQGPDLPSGYTF

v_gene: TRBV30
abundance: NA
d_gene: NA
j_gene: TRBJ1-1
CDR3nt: TGTGCCCGGACCTCGGGGATGGGCACTGAAGCTTTCTTT
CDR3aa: CARTSGMGTEAFF